This TCR beta chain came from a study of blood T cell repertoires in COVID-19. Here immunoSEQ multiplex PCR was the method, and the copy in TCRdb shows in-frame clones only, minus some. The repertoire holds 150,000 to 200,000 clones, with around 85% as singletons. The CDR3 has 14 amino acids. Sequencing was done on a sample of peripheral blood. This TCR was sampled from a man aged 45-60 years with active or convalescent COVID-19. This chain joins TRBV7-5 and TRBJ1-2; TRBD1 is the table's D call, not checked against the DNA. TRBV7-5 is a recognized pseudogene. CDR3 sequence (DNA): TGTGTCAGAAGCTTGGACAGGAGAGACGGTGGCTACACCTTC. It translates to CVRSLDRRDGGYTF.